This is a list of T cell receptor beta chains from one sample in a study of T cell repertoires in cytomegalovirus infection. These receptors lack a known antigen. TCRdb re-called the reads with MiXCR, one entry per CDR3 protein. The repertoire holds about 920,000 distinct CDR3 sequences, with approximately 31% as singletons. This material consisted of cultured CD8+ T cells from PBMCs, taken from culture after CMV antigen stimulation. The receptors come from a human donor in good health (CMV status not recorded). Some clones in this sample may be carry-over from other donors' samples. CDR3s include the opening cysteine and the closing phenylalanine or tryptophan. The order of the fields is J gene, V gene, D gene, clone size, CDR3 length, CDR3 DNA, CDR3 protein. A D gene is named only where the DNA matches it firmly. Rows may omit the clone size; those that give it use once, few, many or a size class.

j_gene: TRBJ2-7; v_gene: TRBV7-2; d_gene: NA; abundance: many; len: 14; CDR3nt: TGTGCCAGCAGCTTATATGAGATCCTCTACGAGCAGTACTTC; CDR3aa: CASSLYEILYEQYF
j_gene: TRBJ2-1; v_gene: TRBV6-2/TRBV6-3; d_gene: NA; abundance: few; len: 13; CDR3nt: TGTGCCAGCAGTTACGGTCTGGCCAATGAGCAGTTCTTC; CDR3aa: CASSYGLANEQFF
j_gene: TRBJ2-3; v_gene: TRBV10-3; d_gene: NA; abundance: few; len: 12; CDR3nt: TGTGCCATCGGGGTTAGGACAGATACGCAGTATTTT; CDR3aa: CAIGVRTDTQYF
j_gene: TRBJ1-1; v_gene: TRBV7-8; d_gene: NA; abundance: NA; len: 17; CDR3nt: TGTGCCAGCAGCTCCCGGCAGGGCGGAAGGCAGGGCACTGAAGCTTTCTTT; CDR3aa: CASSSRQGGRQGTEAFF
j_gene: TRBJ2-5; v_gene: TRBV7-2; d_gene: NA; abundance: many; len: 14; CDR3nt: TGTGCCAGCAGCTCACGGACAGCCCAAGAGACCCAGTACTTC; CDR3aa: CASSSRTAQETQYF
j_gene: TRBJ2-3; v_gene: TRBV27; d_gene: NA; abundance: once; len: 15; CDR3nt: TGTGCCAGCACCTTATCCGCGGGCTTCGGAGATACGCAGTATTTT; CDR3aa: CASTLSAGFGDTQYF
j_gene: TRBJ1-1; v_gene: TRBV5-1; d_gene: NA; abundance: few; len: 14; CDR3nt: TGCGCCAGCAGCTTGGAGGGGATGTCGACTGAAGCTTTCTTT; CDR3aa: CASSLEGMSTEAFF
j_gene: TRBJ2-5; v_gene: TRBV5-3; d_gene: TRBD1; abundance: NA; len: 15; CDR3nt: TGTGCCAGCAGCTGGAGACAGGGGGCTCGAGAGACCCAGTACTTC; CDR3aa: CASSWRQGARETQYF
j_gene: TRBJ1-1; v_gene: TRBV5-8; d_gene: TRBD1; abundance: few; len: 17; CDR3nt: TGTGCCAGCAGCTTATCCGGGACAGGGGCCTCTGGGACTGAAGCTTTCTTT; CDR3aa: CASSLSGTGASGTEAFF
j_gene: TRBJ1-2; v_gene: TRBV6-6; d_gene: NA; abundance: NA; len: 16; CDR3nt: TGTGCCAGCAGTTCGGACAGAAGTGCGGCTAACTATGGCTACACCTTC; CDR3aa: CASSSDRSAANYGYTF
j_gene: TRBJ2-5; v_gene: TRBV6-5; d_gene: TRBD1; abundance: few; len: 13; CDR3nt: TGTGCCAGCAGTTACGGGACAGGGGGCACCCAGTACTTC; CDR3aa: CASSYGTGGTQYF
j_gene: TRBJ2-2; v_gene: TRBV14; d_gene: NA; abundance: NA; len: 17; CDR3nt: TGTGCCAGCAGCCAAGACCTCGGGGGGCCATATATCGGGGAGCTGTTTTTT; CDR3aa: CASSQDLGGPYIGELFF
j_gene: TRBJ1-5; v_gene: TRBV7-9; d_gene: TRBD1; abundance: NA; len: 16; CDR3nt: TGTGCCAGCAGCTTAGCGTACAGGGGGGATAATCAGCCCCAGCATTTT; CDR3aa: CASSLAYRGDNQPQHF
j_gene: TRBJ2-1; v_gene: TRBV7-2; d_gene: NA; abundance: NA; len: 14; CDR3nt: TGTGCCAGCAGCACCTTGACAGGTAACAATGAGCAGTTCTTC; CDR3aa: CASSTLTGNNEQFF
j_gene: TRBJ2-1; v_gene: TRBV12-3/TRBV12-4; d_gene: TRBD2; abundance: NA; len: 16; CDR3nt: TGTGCCAGCAGGCCCGCTAGCGGGGGGAACCACAATGAGCAGTTCTTC; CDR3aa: CASRPASGGNHNEQFF
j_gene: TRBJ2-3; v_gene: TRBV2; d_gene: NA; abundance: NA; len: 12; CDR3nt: TGTGCCAGCCCGAGGGGGTCAGATACGCAGTATTTT; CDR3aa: CASPRGSDTQYF
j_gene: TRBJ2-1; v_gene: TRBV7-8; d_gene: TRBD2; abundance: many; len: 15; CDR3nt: TGTGCCAGCAGCTTCCAGCGGGGAGCGTCCCATGAGCAGTTCTTC; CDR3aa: CASSFQRGASHEQFF
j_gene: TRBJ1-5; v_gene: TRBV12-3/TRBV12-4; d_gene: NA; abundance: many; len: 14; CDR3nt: TGTGCCAGCAGCCTCAGGGAAAGCAATCAGCCCCAGCATTTT; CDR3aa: CASSLRESNQPQHF
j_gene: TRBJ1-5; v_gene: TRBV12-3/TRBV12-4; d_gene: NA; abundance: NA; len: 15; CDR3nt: TGTGCCAGCAGTTCCTGGACACTACTAGATCAGCCCCAGCATTTT; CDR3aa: CASSSWTLLDQPQHF
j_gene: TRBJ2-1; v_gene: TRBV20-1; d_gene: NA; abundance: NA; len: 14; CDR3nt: TGCAGTGCCCCCACTAGCAGCGGATACAATGAGCAGTTCTTC; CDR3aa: CSAPTSSGYNEQFF
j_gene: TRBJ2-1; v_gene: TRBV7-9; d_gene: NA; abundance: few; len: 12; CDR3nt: TGTGCCAGCAGCTTACGAGGGAGTGAGCAGTTCTTC; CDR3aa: CASSLRGSEQFF
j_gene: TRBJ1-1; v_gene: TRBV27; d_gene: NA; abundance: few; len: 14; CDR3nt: TGTGCCAGCAGTTTGGGCGGGGCGGACACTGAAGCTTTCTTT; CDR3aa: CASSLGGADTEAFF
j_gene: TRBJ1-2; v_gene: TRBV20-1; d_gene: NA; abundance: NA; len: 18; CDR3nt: TGCAGTGCTAGAGATGGTGGGGGCAGGGCCTTCCTTAACTATGGCTACACCTTC; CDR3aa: CSARDGGGRAFLNYGYTF
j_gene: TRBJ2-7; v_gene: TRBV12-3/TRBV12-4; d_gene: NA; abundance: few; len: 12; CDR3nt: TGTGCCAGCAGTTCCGGCTTCACCGAGCAGTACTTC; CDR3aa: CASSSGFTEQYF
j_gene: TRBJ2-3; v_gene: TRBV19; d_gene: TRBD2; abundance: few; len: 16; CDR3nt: TGTGCCAGTAGTATCTTAGCGGGGGTCGACACAGATACGCAGTATTTT; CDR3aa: CASSILAGVDTDTQYF
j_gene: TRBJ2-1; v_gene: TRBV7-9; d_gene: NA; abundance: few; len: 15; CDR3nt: TGTGCCAGCAGCGCTGCGACCGTCCCTGACAATGAGCAGTTCTTC; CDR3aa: CASSAATVPDNEQFF
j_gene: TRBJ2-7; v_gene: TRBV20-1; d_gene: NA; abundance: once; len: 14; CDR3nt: TGCAGTGCTAGAAGATCGGACGACTCCTACGAGCAGTACTTC; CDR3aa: CSARRSDDSYEQYF
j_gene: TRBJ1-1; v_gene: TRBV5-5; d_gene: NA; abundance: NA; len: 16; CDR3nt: TGTGCCAGCAGCTTTATGAGGGCAGGGGTTGGCACTGAAGCTTTCTTT; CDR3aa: CASSFMRAGVGTEAFF
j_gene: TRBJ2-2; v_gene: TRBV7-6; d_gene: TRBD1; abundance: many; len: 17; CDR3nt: TGTGCCAGCAGCTTAGCCACAGGGGGCACCGACACCGGGGAGCTGTTTTTT; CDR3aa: CASSLATGGTDTGELFF
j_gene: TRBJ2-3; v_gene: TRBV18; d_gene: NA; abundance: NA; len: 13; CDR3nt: TGTGCCAGCTCACCACCAATCCCAGATACGCAGTATTTT; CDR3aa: CASSPPIPDTQYF
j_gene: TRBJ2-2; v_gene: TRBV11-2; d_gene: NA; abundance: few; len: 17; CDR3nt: TGTGCCAGCAGCTTAGCGCCGGAGTTCGCGAACACCGGGGAGCTGTTTTTT; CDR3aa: CASSLAPEFANTGELFF
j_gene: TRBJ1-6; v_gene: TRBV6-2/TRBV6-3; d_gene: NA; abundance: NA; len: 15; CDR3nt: TGTGCCAGCAGTTTGATCGATGGGATGAATTCACCCCTCCACTTT; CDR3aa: CASSLIDGMNSPLHF
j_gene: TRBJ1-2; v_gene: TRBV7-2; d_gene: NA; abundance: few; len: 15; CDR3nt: TGTGCCAGCATCAAAAACGGCGGAACTAACTATGGCTACACCTTC; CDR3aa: CASIKNGGTNYGYTF
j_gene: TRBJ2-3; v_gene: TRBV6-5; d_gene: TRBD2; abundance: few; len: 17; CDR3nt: TGTGCCAGCAGTTACCTACTAGCGGGGAGACGCACAGATACGCAGTATTTT; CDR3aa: CASSYLLAGRRTDTQYF
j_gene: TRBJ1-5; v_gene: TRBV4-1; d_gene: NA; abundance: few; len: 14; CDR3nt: TGCGCCAGCAGCCAAGGGGGGGAATCGCAGCCCCAGCATTTT; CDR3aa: CASSQGGESQPQHF
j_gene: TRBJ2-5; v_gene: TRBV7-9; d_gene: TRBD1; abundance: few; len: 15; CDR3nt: TGTGCCAGCAGACTTCCTGGACAGGGGAGAGAGACCCAGTACTTC; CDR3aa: CASRLPGQGRETQYF
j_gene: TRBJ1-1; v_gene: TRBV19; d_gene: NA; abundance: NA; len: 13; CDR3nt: TGTGCCAGTATACCGGGAGTATTGTCTGAAGCTTTCTTT; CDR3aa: CASIPGVLSEAFF
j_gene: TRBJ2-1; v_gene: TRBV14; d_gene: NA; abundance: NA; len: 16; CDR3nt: TGTGCCAGCAGCCAAGATGACGTAGGGATGGGCAATGAGCAGTTCTTC; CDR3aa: CASSQDDVGMGNEQFF
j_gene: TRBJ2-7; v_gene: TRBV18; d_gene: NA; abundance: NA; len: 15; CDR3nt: TGTGCCAGCTCACCACCGTGGGACGGTTACTACGAGCAGTACTTC; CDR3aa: CASSPPWDGYYEQYF
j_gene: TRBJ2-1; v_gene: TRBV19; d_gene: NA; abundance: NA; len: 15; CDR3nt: TGTGCCAGTAGTACCCTTCCAAGCGTGGGCAATGAGCAGTTCTTC; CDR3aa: CASSTLPSVGNEQFF
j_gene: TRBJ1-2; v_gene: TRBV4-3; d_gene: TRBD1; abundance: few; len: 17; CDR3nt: TGCGCCAGCAGCCAGGACCCGGACAGGGGGCCTAACTATGGCTACACCTTC; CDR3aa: CASSQDPDRGPNYGYTF
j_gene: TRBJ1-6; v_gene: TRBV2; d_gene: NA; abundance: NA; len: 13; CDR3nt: TGTGCCAGCATAGGGGGATATAATTCACCCCTCCACTTT; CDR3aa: CASIGGYNSPLHF
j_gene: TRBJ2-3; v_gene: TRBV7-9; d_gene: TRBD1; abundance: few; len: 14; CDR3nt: TGTGCCAGCAGCCCGAGACAGGGGGCAGATACGCAGTATTTT; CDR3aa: CASSPRQGADTQYF
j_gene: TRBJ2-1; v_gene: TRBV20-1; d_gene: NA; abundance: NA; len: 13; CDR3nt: TGCAGTGCAGATCAAGGGACTCCCAATGAGCAGTTCTTC; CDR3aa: CSADQGTPNEQFF
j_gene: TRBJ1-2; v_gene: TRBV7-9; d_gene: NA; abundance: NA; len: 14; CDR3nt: TGTGCCAGCAGTGACAGGATCTATAACTATGGCTACACCTTC; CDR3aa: CASSDRIYNYGYTF
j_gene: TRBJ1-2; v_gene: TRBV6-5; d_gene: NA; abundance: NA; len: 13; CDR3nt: TGTGCCAGCAAAGGAGAGGGGAGGGGTGGCTACACCTTC; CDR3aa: CASKGEGRGGYTF
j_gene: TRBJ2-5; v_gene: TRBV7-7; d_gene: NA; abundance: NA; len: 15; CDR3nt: TGTGCTAGCAGCTTAAGTTGGACTGTACAAGAGACCCAGTACTTC; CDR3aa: CASSLSWTVQETQYF
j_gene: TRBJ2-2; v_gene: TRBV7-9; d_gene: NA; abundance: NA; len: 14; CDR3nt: TGTGCCAGCAGCTCGTGGGAGAACACCGGGGAGCTGTTTTTT; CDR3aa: CASSSWENTGELFF
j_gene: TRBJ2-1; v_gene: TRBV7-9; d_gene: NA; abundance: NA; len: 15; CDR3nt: TGTGCCAGCAGCTTAAGAAAGGGCGGGTACAATGAGCAGTTCTTC; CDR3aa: CASSLRKGGYNEQFF
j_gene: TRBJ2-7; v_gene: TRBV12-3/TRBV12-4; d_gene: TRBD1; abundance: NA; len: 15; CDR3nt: TGTGCCAGCAGTCATCCGGGACAGGGGGTTGACGAGCAGTACTTC; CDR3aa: CASSHPGQGVDEQYF
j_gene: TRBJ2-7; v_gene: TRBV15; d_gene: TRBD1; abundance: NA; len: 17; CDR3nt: TGTGCCACCAGCAGGGACCCGGGACAGGGGTTTACCTACGAGCAGTACTTC; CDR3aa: CATSRDPGQGFTYEQYF
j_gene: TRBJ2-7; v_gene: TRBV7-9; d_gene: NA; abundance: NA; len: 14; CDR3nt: TGTGCCAGCCTATCGGAGGGTGCAGGGTACGAGCAGTACTTC; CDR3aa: CASLSEGAGYEQYF
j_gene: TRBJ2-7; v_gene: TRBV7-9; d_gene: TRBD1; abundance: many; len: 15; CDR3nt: TGTGCCAGCAGCCCCCGGACAGGGGGAACCTACGAGCAGTACTTC; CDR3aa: CASSPRTGGTYEQYF
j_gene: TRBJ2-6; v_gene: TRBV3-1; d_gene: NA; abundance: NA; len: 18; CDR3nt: TGTGCCAGCAGCCCCCTTCGTACTCTAAGCTCTGGGGCCAACGTCCTGACTTTC; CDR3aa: CASSPLRTLSSGANVLTF
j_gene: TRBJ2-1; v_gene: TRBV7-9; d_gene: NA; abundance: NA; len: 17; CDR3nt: TGTGCCAGCAGCTTAAGCGAGCGGAGGGGCCTTTGGAATGAGCAGTTCTTC; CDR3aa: CASSLSERRGLWNEQFF